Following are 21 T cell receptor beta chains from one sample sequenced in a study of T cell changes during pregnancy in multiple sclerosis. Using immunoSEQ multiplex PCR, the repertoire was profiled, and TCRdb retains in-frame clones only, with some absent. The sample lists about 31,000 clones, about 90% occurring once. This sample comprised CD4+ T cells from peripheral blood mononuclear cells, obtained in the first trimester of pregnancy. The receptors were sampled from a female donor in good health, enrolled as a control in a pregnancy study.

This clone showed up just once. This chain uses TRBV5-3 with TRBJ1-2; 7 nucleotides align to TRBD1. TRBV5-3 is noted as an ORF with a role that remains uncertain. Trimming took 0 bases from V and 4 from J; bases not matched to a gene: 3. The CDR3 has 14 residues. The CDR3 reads CARSLDRGGYGYTF. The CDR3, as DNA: TGTGCCAGAAGCTTGGACAGGGGTGGCTATGGCTACACCTTC.

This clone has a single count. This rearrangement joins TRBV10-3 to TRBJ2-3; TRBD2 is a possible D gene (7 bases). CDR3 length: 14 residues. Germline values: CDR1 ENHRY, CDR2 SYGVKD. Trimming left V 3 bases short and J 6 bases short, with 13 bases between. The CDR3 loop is CAISETGGGDTQYF. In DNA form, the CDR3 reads TGTGCCATCAGTGAAACGGGCGGGGGCGATACGCAGTATTTT.

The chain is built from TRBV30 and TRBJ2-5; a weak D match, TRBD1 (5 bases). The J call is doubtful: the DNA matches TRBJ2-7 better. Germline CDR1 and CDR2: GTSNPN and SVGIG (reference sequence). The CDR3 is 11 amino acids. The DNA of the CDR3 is TGTGCCTGGAAGGGGATCAACGAGCAGTACTTC. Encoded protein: CAWKGINEQYF.

The CDR3 sequence is CASSERGRKTQYF. The CDR3 DNA reads TGTGCCAGCAGCGAGCGGGGACGGAAGACCCAGTACTTC. The chain is built from TRBV11-1 and TRBJ2-5, with TRBD2 matching 7 bases. The CDR3 extends over 13 amino acids. From germline, CDR1 is SGHAT and CDR2 FQDESV (reference sequence). V gave up 5 bases and J gave up 6 bases; unmatched junction bases: 6.

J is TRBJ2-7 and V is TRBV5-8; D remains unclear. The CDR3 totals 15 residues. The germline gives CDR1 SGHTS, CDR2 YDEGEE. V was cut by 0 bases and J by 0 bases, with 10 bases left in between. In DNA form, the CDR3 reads TGTGCCAGCAGCTTGGTCAGTCAAAGCTCCTACGAGCAGTACTTC. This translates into CASSLVSQSSYEQYF.

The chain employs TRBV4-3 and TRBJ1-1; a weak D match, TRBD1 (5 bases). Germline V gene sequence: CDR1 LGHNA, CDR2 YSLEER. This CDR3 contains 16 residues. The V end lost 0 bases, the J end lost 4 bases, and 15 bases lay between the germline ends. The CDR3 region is CASSQESFGGITEAFF. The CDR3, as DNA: TGCGCCAGCAGCCAAGAGTCTTTCGGGGGGATCACTGAAGCTTTCTTT.

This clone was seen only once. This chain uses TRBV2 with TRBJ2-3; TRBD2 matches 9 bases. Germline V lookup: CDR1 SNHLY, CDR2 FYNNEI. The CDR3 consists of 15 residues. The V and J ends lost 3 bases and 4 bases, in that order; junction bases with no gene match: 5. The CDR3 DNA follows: TGTGCCAGCAGTGATGGGCGGGGGGGCCCAGATACGCAGTATTTT. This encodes CASSDGRGGPDTQYF.

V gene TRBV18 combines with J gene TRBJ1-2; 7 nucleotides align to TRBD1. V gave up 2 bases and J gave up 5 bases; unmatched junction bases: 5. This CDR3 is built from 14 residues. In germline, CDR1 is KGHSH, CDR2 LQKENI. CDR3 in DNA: TGTGCCAGCTCACCAGGGACAGCTCTTTATGGCTACACCTTC. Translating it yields CASSPGTALYGYTF.

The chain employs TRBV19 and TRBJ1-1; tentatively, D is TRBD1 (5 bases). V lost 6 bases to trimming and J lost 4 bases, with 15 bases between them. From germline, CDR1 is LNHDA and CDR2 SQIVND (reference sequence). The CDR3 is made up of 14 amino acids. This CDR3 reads CASSNPGASTEAFF. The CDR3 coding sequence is TGTGCCAGTAGCAACCCTGGGGCATCCACTGAAGCTTTCTTT.

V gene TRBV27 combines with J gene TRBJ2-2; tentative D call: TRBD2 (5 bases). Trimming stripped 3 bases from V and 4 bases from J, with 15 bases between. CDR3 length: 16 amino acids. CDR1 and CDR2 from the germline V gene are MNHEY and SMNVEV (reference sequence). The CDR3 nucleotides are TGTGCCAGCAGTTTCCTTACGGTCCGGGGCACCGGGGAGCTGTTTTTT. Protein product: CASSFLTVRGTGELFF.

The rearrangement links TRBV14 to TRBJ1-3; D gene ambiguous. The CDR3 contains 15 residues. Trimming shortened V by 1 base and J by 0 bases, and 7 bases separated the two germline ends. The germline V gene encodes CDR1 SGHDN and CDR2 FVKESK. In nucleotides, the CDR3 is TGTGCCAGCAGCCAAGCAACAGTCTCTGGAAACACCATATATTTT. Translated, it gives CASSQATVSGNTIYF.

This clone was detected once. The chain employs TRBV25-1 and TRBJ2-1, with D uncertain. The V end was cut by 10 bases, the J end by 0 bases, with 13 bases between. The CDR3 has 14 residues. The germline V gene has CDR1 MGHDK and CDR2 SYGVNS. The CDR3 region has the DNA TGTGCCACCACGCCAGATCGCTCCTACAATGAGCAGTTCTTC. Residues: CATTPDRSYNEQFF.

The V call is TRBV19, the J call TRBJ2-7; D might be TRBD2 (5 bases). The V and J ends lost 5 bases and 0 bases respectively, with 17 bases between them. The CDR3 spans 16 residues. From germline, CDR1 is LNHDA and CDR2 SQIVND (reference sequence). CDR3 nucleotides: TGTGCCAGTAGTGATACTAGGAACACCGACTCCTACGAGCAGTACTTC. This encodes CASSDTRNTDSYEQYF.

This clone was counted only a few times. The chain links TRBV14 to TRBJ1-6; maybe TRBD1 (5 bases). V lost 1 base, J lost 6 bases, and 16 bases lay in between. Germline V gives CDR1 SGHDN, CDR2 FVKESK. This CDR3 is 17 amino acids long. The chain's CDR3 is CASSQVKGIDFNSPLHF. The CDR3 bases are TGTGCCAGCAGCCAAGTAAAGGGGATCGACTTTAATTCACCCCTCCACTTT.

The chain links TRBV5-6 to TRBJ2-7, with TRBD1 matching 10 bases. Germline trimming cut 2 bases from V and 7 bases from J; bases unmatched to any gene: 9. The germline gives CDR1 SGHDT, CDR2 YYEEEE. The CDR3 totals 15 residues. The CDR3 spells CASSLLRDRGGEQYF. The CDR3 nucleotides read TGTGCCAGCAGCTTACTCCGGGACAGGGGTGGTGAGCAGTACTTC. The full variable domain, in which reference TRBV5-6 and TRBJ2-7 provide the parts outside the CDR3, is DAGVTQSPTHLIKTRGQQVTLRCSPKSGHDTVSWYQQALGQGPQFIFQYYEEEERQRGNFPDRFSGHQFPNYSSELNVNALLLGDSALYLCASSLLRDRGGEQYFGPGTRLTVT.

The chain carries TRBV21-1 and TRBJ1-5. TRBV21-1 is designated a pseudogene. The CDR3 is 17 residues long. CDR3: CASSNSRRGVSNQPQHF. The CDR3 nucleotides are TGTGCCAGCAGCAACTCCCGGCGGGGCGTCAGCAATCAGCCCCAGCATTTT.

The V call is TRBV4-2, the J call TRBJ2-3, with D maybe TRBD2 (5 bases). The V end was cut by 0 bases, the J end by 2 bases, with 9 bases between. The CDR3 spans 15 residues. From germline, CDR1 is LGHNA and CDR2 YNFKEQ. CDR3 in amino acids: CASSQDERNTDTQYF. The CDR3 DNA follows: TGTGCCAGCAGCCAAGATGAGCGGAACACAGATACGCAGTATTTT.

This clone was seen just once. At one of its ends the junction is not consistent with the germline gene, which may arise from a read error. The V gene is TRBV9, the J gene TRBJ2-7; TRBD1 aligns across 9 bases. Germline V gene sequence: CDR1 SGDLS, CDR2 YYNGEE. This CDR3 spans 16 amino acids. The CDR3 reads CAGSVGGGQGVNEQYF. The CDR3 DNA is TGTGCCGGCAGCGTGGGTGGGGGACAGGGTGTCAACGAGCAGTACTTC. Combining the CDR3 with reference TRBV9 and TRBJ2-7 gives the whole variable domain DSGVTQTPKHLITATGQRVTLRCSPRSGDLSVYWYQQSLDQGLQFLIQYYNGEERAKGNILERFSAQQFPDLHSELNLSSLELGDSALYFCAGSVGGGQGVNEQYFGPGTRLTVT.

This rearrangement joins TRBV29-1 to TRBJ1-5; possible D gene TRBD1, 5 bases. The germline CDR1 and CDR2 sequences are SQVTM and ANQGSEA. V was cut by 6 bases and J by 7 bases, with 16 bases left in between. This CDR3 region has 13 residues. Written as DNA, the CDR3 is TGCAGCGTGGCCCAGGGAAACGACCAGCCCCAGCATTTT. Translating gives CSVAQGNDQPQHF.

The CDR3, as DNA: TGTGCCAGCAGTTCCTACGAACAGGGATACTCCTACAATGAGCAGTTCTTC. Encoded protein: CASSSYEQGYSYNEQFF. The J gene is TRBJ2-1, the V gene TRBV27, with a weak D call TRBD1 (6 bases). This CDR3 region has 17 residues. CDR1 is MNHEY and CDR2 is SMNVEV in the germline V gene (reference sequence). V gave up 4 bases and J gave up 0 bases, with 16 bases separating them.

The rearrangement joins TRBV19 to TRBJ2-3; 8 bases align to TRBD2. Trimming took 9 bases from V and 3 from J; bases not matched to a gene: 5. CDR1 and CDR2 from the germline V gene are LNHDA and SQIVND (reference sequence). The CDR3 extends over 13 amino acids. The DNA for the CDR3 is TGTGCCAGCTCTAGCGGGCGGACAGATACGCAGTATTTT. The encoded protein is CASSSGRTDTQYF.